Below, 16 T cell receptor beta chains from the same sample are listed, as sequenced in a study of blood T cell repertoires in COVID-19. Clones were sequenced by immunoSEQ multiplex PCR, and TCRdb holds only the in-frame ones, with some missing. The repertoire holds around 250,000 clones, with approximately 78% as singletons. Material: peripheral blood. The receptors were sampled from a woman younger than 35 with acute or convalescent COVID-19.

This sequence joins TRBV28 and TRBJ1-6, with a tentative D call TRBD1 (5 bases). This CDR3 region has 16 residues. V was pared by 3 bases and J by 9 bases, with 18 bases between. Germline CDR1 MDHEN, CDR2 SYDVKM. Here the CDR3 reads CASSLGRWGRVSPLHF. The CDR3 nucleotides are TGTGCCAGCAGTTTGGGCAGATGGGGCAGGGTTTCACCCCTCCACTTT. Variable domain in full (rest from reference TRBV28 and TRBJ1-6): DVKVTQSSRYLVKRTGEKVFLECVQDMDHENMFWYRQDPGLGLRLIYFSYDVKMKEKGDIPEGYSVSREKKERFSLILESASTNQTSMYLCASSLGRWGRVSPLHFGNGTRLTVT.

The chain links TRBV5-4 to TRBJ2-1; 11 bases fit TRBD1. The CDR3 consists of 15 residues. The V gene's germline CDR1 is SGHNT and CDR2 YYREEE (reference sequence). Losses at the gene ends were 2 bases for V and 8 bases for J; bases not matched to a gene: 6. CDR3 protein: CASSLGQGALYEQFF. CDR3 nucleotides: TGTGCCAGCAGCTTAGGACAGGGGGCGTTGTATGAGCAGTTCTTC.

The rearrangement joins TRBV2 to TRBJ2-5, with D perhaps matching TRBD2 (5 bases). This CDR3 is 13 amino acids long. The V end was cut by 0 bases, the J end by 3 bases, with 5 bases between. Germline CDR1 reads SNHLY; CDR2 reads FYNNEI. The chain's CDR3 is CASSEAEEETQYF. The CDR3 region has the DNA TGTGCCAGCAGTGAAGCGGAGGAAGAGACCCAGTACTTC.

V gene TRBV28 combines with J gene TRBJ2-7, with 7 bases matching TRBD2. The V gene's germline CDR1 is MDHEN and CDR2 SYDVKM. V gave up 11 bases and J gave up 2 bases; unmatched junction bases: 9. This CDR3 has 13 amino acids. CDR3 DNA: TGTGCCGGTTCGAGCGGGAACCCCTACGAGCAGTACTTC. Translating it yields CAGSSGNPYEQYF. Full variable domain (rest looked up from reference TRBV28 and TRBJ2-7): DVKVTQSSRYLVKRTGEKVFLECVQDMDHENMFWYRQDPGLGLRLIYFSYDVKMKEKGDIPEGYSVSREKKERFSLILESASTNQTSMYLCAGSSGNPYEQYFGPGTRLTVT.

This clone has at least ten counts. The rearrangement links TRBV6-5 to TRBJ2-7, with 7 bases matching TRBD1. CDR1 is MNHEY and CDR2 is SVGAGI in the germline V gene. This CDR3 spans 15 amino acids. J was trimmed by 5 bases and V by 5 bases; bases with no gene match: 12. Written as DNA, the CDR3 is TGTGCCAGCAGTAGAGAGACAGGGTTAACCGACGAGCAGTACTTC. Translated: CASSRETGLTDEQYF.

The chain uses TRBV24-1 and TRBJ2-1; the D gene is possibly TRBD1 (5 bases). Germline V gives CDR1 KGHDR, CDR2 SFDVKD. Trimming pared 12 bases from V and 2 bases from J, leaving 16 bases between. The CDR3 totals 14 residues. For the CDR3, the DNA is TGTGCCTCTTGGGCAGGGTTAACCTACAATGAGCAGTTCTTC. Translated: CASWAGLTYNEQFF.

V and J are TRBV28 and TRBJ1-5; 10 positions match TRBD1. This CDR3 has 15 amino acids. Germline V gives CDR1 MDHEN, CDR2 SYDVKM. The junction had 6 bases not matched to a gene; V was cut back by 5 bases and J by 5 bases. The CDR3 spells CASSGQGVFYQPQHF. The CDR3 bases are TGTGCCAGCAGTGGACAGGGGGTTTTTTATCAGCCCCAGCATTTT.

V gene TRBV10-1 combines with J gene TRBJ1-1, with D tentatively TRBD1 (6 bases). Germline CDR1 reads WNHNN; CDR2 reads SYGVQD (reference sequence). The V end was cut by 5 bases, the J end by 5 bases, with 12 bases between. This CDR3 spans 13 amino acids. Here the CDR3 reads CASSLHRDTEAFF. In DNA, the CDR3 is TGCGCCAGCAGTCTTCACAGGGATACTGAAGCTTTCTTT.

The J gene is TRBJ1-6, the V gene TRBV10-3; 9 bases are shared with TRBD1. The CDR3 extends over 15 amino acids. With V trimmed by 2 bases and J by 7 bases, 3 bases remained unmatched. Germline loops: CDR1 ENHRY, CDR2 SYGVKD. The CDR3, as DNA: TGTGCCATCAGTGAGACAGGGGGCCAGAATTCACCCCTCCACTTT. Translation: CAISETGGQNSPLHF.

J is TRBJ1-5 and V is TRBV24-1; unclear D gene. With 2 bases removed from V and 9 bases from J, the gap between germline ends came to 10 bases. The CDR3 is 13 amino acids. Germline V gives CDR1 KGHDR, CDR2 SFDVKD. CDR3 bases: TGTGCCACCAGTGATTCCCGCGCAAGGCCCCAGCATTTT. Translation gives CATSDSRARPQHF.

The CDR3 region is CASSLLTSSQETQYF. The CDR3 nucleotides are TGCGCCAGCAGCCTCCTGACTAGCAGCCAAGAGACCCAGTACTTC. The V gene is TRBV5-1, the J gene TRBJ2-5; 7 positions agree with TRBD2. This CDR3 spans 15 amino acids. CDR1 and CDR2 (germline): SGHRS, YFSETQ. V lost 4 bases to trimming and J lost 1 base; unmatched junction nucleotides: 7.

There are many counts of this clone. J is TRBJ2-5 and V is TRBV5-6, with a tentative D call TRBD1 (7 bases). The germline gives CDR1 SGHDT, CDR2 YYEEEE. Between the trimmed V and J ends, which lost 3 bases and 5 bases, there was a span of 11 bases. The CDR3 totals 13 residues. CDR3 in amino acids: CASSSTGRETQYF. As DNA, the CDR3 is TGTGCCAGCAGCTCGACAGGGAGGGAGACCCAGTACTTC.

Only a few counts were recorded for this clone. The J gene is TRBJ2-2, the V gene TRBV4-3, with 12 bases aligning to TRBD2. Germline loops: CDR1 LGHNA, CDR2 YSLEER. Trimming cost V 2 bases and J 0 bases; bases outside gene matches: 1. The CDR3 length is 17 residues. The CDR3 bases are TGCGCCAGCAGCCAACTAGCGGGAGGGCCGAACACCGGGGAGCTGTTTTTT. It is translated as CASSQLAGGPNTGELFF.

The chain is built from TRBV6-5 and TRBJ2-7; unclear D gene. With 0 bases removed from V and 3 bases from J, the gap between germline ends came to 6 bases. CDR1 is MNHEY and CDR2 is SVGAGI in the germline V gene. The CDR3 totals 13 residues. This CDR3 is CASSYSSFYEQYF. In nucleotides, the CDR3 is TGTGCCAGCAGTTACTCGTCCTTCTACGAGCAGTACTTC.

The chain carries TRBV19 and TRBJ1-5, with D tentatively TRBD1 (5 bases). The V end was cut by 3 bases, the J end by 5 bases, with 23 bases between. The CDR3 runs to 18 residues. CDR1 and CDR2 from the germline V gene are LNHDA and SQIVND (reference sequence). CDR3 loop: CASSMVQDTLMVYQPQHF. The CDR3 nucleotides read TGTGCCAGTAGTATGGTTCAGGACACCCTCATGGTATATCAGCCCCAGCATTTT.

The rearrangement joins TRBV4-3 to TRBJ1-4, with 7 bases identical to TRBD1. The germline CDR1 and CDR2 sequences are LGHNA and YSLEER. The junction had 14 bases not matched to a gene; V was cut back by 0 bases and J by 7 bases. CDR3 length: 18 amino acids. For the CDR3, the DNA is TGCGCCAGCAGCCAAGATTTATCCTTGACGGGACAGTCTGAAAAACTGTTTTTT. This sequence encodes CASSQDLSLTGQSEKLFF.